This is a list of T cell receptor beta chains from one sample in a study of blood T cell repertoires in COVID-19. The table came from immunoSEQ multiplex PCR; TCRdb's copy has only in-frame clones and leaves some out. The table records about 400,000 clones, around 90% of them present only once. The sequenced material came from peripheral blood. The receptors were gathered from a human donor in a cohort sampled during active COVID-19. Each CDR3 is given with its conserved first and last residue. The D gene is left open where the match is weak. Size values are once, few and many counts, or a class for expanded clones, and some rows have none.

size: once
J: TRBJ1-2
D: NA
V: TRBV11-2
DNA: TGTGCCAGCAGCACTGACAGGTTAAACTATGGCTACACCTTC
CDR3: CASSTDRLNYGYTF

size: NA
J: TRBJ2-1
D: TRBD2
V: TRBV9
DNA: TGTGCCAGCAGCGTAGGGAGCGGGGACTACAATGAGCAGTTCTTC
CDR3: CASSVGSGDYNEQFF

size: NA
J: TRBJ2-5
D: TRBD2
V: TRBV14
DNA: TGTGCCAGCAGCTCCCGACTAGCGGGAGCAGGTGAGACCCAGTACTTC
CDR3: CASSSRLAGAGETQYF

size: NA
J: TRBJ2-7
D: NA
V: TRBV6-1
DNA: TGTGCCAGCAGTGAACCCGCAGGGGACTCCTACGAGCAGTACTTC
CDR3: CASSEPAGDSYEQYF

size: NA
J: TRBJ1-4
D: NA
V: TRBV2
DNA: TGTGCCAGCAGTCAGGGGCTCGGTAATGAAAAACTGTTTTTT
CDR3: CASSQGLGNEKLFF

size: NA
J: TRBJ2-3
D: NA
V: TRBV4-1
DNA: TGCGCCAGCAGCCAAGCGAGCTCAGATACGCAGTATTTT
CDR3: CASSQASSDTQYF

size: NA
J: TRBJ2-7
D: TRBD2
V: TRBV27
DNA: TGTGCCAGCAGTTCCCCTCTAAAAGCGGGAGGTTACTCCTACGAGCAGTACTTC
CDR3: CASSSPLKAGGYSYEQYF

size: few
J: TRBJ1-1
D: TRBD1
V: TRBV5-1
DNA: TGCGCCAGCAGCCCCGAGGGGGCCTTT
CDR3: CASSPEGAF

size: NA
J: TRBJ2-2
D: NA
V: TRBV5-1
DNA: TGCGCCAGCAGGATGACGGGAGACACCGGGGAGCTGTTTTTT
CDR3: CASRMTGDTGELFF

size: NA
J: TRBJ1-6
D: NA
V: TRBV30
DNA: TGTGCCTGGAAGGACAGAGCAAATTCACCCCTCCACTTT
CDR3: CAWKDRANSPLHF

size: NA
J: TRBJ2-5
D: NA
V: TRBV2
DNA: TGTGCCAGCAGCGTGTACTTGCTCGAGACCCAGTACTTC
CDR3: CASSVYLLETQYF

size: NA
J: TRBJ1-2
D: NA
V: TRBV5-4
DNA: TGTGCCAGCAGCCCAATGGATGTGAGGGAACAGTCAACAGAATACTTC
CDR3: CASSPMDVREQSTEYF

size: NA
J: TRBJ2-5
D: NA
V: TRBV5-1
DNA: TGCGCCAGCAGCTTATCTTTAGAGACCCAGTACTTC
CDR3: CASSLSLETQYF

size: NA
J: TRBJ1-4
D: NA
V: TRBV20-1
DNA: TGCAGTGCCAGAATCGATGAAAAACTGTTTTTT
CDR3: CSARIDEKLFF

size: NA
J: TRBJ1-6
D: TRBD1
V: TRBV6-5
DNA: TGTGCCAGCAGTAGGACAGGCCCCCAACCCCTCCACTTT
CDR3: CASSRTGPQPLHF

size: NA
J: TRBJ1-6
D: TRBD1
V: TRBV7-9
DNA: TGTGCCAGCAGCTTAAGGGACAGCGGATCACCCCTCCACTTT
CDR3: CASSLRDSGSPLHF

size: NA
J: TRBJ1-5
D: TRBD1
V: TRBV19
DNA: TGTGCCAGTAGTATAGTACAGGACAGGCAGTCCTACAATCAGCCCCAGCATTTT
CDR3: CASSIVQDRQSYNQPQHF

size: NA
J: TRBJ2-3
D: NA
V: TRBV5-1
DNA: TGCGCCAGCAGAAGGGGGGGAGCTAGCGGTCCCACAGATACGCAGTATTTT
CDR3: CASRRGGASGPTDTQYF

size: NA
J: TRBJ2-7
D: TRBD1
V: TRBV19
DNA: TGTGCCAGTAGCCCGGGACAGGGAATGAGGTACGAGCAGTACTTC
CDR3: CASSPGQGMRYEQYF

size: NA
J: TRBJ2-3
D: NA
V: TRBV5-1
DNA: TGCGCCAGCAGCTTGGGGGACTCGAGCACAGATACGCAGTATTTT
CDR3: CASSLGDSSTDTQYF

size: NA
J: TRBJ1-2
D: NA
V: TRBV28
DNA: TGTGCCAGCGCCGTGGGGGGGAATGGCTACACCTTC
CDR3: CASAVGGNGYTF

size: NA
J: TRBJ1-2
D: TRBD1
V: TRBV2
DNA: TGTGCCAGCATTCCGCCCGGGACAGGGGGCGCGGTAGGCTACACCTTC
CDR3: CASIPPGTGGAVGYTF

size: NA
J: TRBJ1-1
D: NA
V: TRBV19
DNA: TGTGCCAGTAGTATCGGCGGATCTTTGAACACTGAAGCTTTCTTT
CDR3: CASSIGGSLNTEAFF

size: once
J: TRBJ2-1
D: TRBD2
V: TRBV18
DNA: TGTGCCAGCTCACTTCGACTAGCGGTATACAATGAGCAGTTCTTC
CDR3: CASSLRLAVYNEQFF

size: NA
J: TRBJ1-4
D: NA
V: TRBV30
DNA: TGTGCCTGGAGTGTGGGCCCAACTAATGAAAAACTGTTTTTT
CDR3: CAWSVGPTNEKLFF

size: NA
J: TRBJ2-3
D: TRBD1
V: TRBV7-3
DNA: TGTGCCAGCAGCCCTGGACAGGGGATAGATACGCAGTATTTT
CDR3: CASSPGQGIDTQYF

size: NA
J: TRBJ2-3
D: TRBD1
V: TRBV4-1
DNA: TGCGCCAGCAGCCAACATCGGGACAGCTTTTCCCTCACAGATACGCAGTATTTT
CDR3: CASSQHRDSFSLTDTQYF

size: NA
J: TRBJ2-7
D: NA
V: TRBV9
DNA: TGTGCCAGCAGCCCCGAAGTAGCCTACGAGCAGTACTTC
CDR3: CASSPEVAYEQYF

size: NA
J: TRBJ1-2
D: TRBD1
V: TRBV12-3/TRBV12-4
DNA: TGTGCCAGCAGGGACAGGGGCTATGGCTACACCTTC
CDR3: CASRDRGYGYTF

size: few
J: TRBJ2-7
D: TRBD2
V: TRBV4-2
DNA: TGTGCCAGCAGCCAAGGGGGACTAGCGGAGGACCTACAAGGCGAGCAGTACTTC
CDR3: CASSQGGLAEDLQGEQYF

size: NA
J: TRBJ2-3
D: TRBD1
V: TRBV4-1
DNA: TGCGCCAGCAGCAGACAGGGGTCTGCAGATACGCAGTATTTT
CDR3: CASSRQGSADTQYF

size: NA
J: TRBJ2-3
D: NA
V: TRBV19
DNA: TGTGCCAGTAGCCCGGGGACAAGGCTAGATACGCAGTATTTT
CDR3: CASSPGTRLDTQYF

size: NA
J: TRBJ2-7
D: NA
V: TRBV6-1
DNA: TGTGCCAGCAGTTCCGTGGGGAGGTACGAGCAGTACTTC
CDR3: CASSSVGRYEQYF

size: NA
J: TRBJ1-6
D: NA
V: TRBV25-1
DNA: TGTGCCAGCAGGGCGAACAGGGTCGGGGTTTCGGATTCACCCCTCCACTTT
CDR3: CASRANRVGVSDSPLHF

size: NA
J: TRBJ2-7
D: TRBD2
V: TRBV3-1/TRBV3-2
DNA: TGTGCCAGCAGCCAAGATGGGGCTAGCGGGGGCGCCAGCTCCTACGAGCAGTACTTC
CDR3: CASSQDGASGGASSYEQYF

size: NA
J: TRBJ2-6
D: TRBD1
V: TRBV7-9
DNA: TGTGCCAGCAGCTACCACGGGACAGCTGGGGCCAACGTCCTGACTTTC
CDR3: CASSYHGTAGANVLTF

size: NA
J: TRBJ2-7
D: NA
V: TRBV5-1
DNA: TGCGCCAGCAGCTCGGAAGGGCAGGGAATCGACGAGCAGTACTTC
CDR3: CASSSEGQGIDEQYF

size: once
J: TRBJ2-1
D: TRBD2
V: TRBV6-6
DNA: TGTGCCAGCAGAAGGACTAGCGGGGTCGATGAGCAGTTCTTC
CDR3: CASRRTSGVDEQFF

size: NA
J: TRBJ2-7
D: TRBD1
V: TRBV6-5
DNA: TGTGCCAGCACCCGGGACAGGGAATCCAACGAGCAGTACTTC
CDR3: CASTRDRESNEQYF

size: NA
J: TRBJ2-3
D: NA
V: TRBV11-3
DNA: TGTGCCAGCAGCTTAGGCGGGGTCAGCACAGATACGCAGTATTTT
CDR3: CASSLGGVSTDTQYF

size: many
J: TRBJ2-1
D: TRBD2
V: TRBV30
DNA: TGTGCCTCCACTCTGATTAGCGGGAACTCCGATGAGCAGTTCTTC
CDR3: CASTLISGNSDEQFF

size: NA
J: TRBJ1-6
D: NA
V: TRBV14
DNA: TGTGCCAGCAGCCAAGATGGTACTGGGCCGGGGGGCATCGGTTCACCCCTCCACTTT
CDR3: CASSQDGTGPGGIGSPLHF

size: once
J: TRBJ1-5
D: NA
V: TRBV28
DNA: TGTGCCAGCAGGCCGACCACAGGGTTTAATCAGCCCCAGCATTTT
CDR3: CASRPTTGFNQPQHF

size: once
J: TRBJ2-2
D: TRBD2
V: TRBV28
DNA: TGTGCCACCCGGGAGGGCCAGGATCGGGGGGAGCTGTTTTTT
CDR3: CATREGQDRGELFF

size: NA
J: TRBJ2-3
D: TRBD1
V: TRBV2
DNA: TGTGCCAGCAGCCGGACAGGGTTAACAGATACGCAGTATTTT
CDR3: CASSRTGLTDTQYF

size: NA
J: TRBJ2-1
D: NA
V: TRBV6-5
DNA: TGTGCCAGCAGTTACTTGCTGAGCTATACCCCAAATGAGCAGTTCTTC
CDR3: CASSYLLSYTPNEQFF

size: NA
J: TRBJ1-5
D: NA
V: TRBV6-1
DNA: TGTGCCAGCAGTGAAGGGGGAGCGGTCAATCAGCCCCAGCATTTT
CDR3: CASSEGGAVNQPQHF

size: NA
J: TRBJ2-2
D: TRBD2
V: TRBV6-6
DNA: TGTGCCAGCAGTCCCGGGACTAGCGGACCCACCGGGGAGCTGTTTTTT
CDR3: CASSPGTSGPTGELFF

size: NA
J: TRBJ1-3
D: NA
V: TRBV5-6
DNA: TGTGCCAGCAGCTTGCGTCAGGGTGTACCTGGAAACACCATATATTTT
CDR3: CASSLRQGVPGNTIYF

size: NA
J: TRBJ1-2
D: NA
V: TRBV6-2/TRBV6-3
DNA: TGTGCCAGCAGTTACATGGGGGGAGTGTACGATGGCTACACCTTC
CDR3: CASSYMGGVYDGYTF

size: NA
J: TRBJ2-3
D: TRBD1
V: TRBV5-8
DNA: TGTGCCAGCAGCCTTAGGGGGCTCGGCACAGATACGCAGTATTTT
CDR3: CASSLRGLGTDTQYF

size: NA
J: TRBJ2-1
D: TRBD2
V: TRBV5-1
DNA: TGCGCCAGCAGCCCAATTGGGACTAGCGGGGCGCGTGAGCAGTTCTTC
CDR3: CASSPIGTSGAREQFF

size: NA
J: TRBJ2-7
D: NA
V: TRBV30
DNA: TGTGCCTGGAGAGGAATAGGAGGGGTCTACGAGCAGTACTTC
CDR3: CAWRGIGGVYEQYF

size: few
J: TRBJ2-5
D: TRBD2
V: TRBV5-8
DNA: TGTGCCAGCAGCTTCTTCCTAGCGGGAGGTCAAGAGACCCAGTACTTC
CDR3: CASSFFLAGGQETQYF

size: NA
J: TRBJ1-1
D: NA
V: TRBV6-5
DNA: TGTGCCAGCACCTTCCGAGGAGGTCAGAACACTGAAGCTTTCTTT
CDR3: CASTFRGGQNTEAFF

size: NA
J: TRBJ2-3
D: NA
V: TRBV14
DNA: TGTGCCAGCAGCCGGGAGTGGGATACGCAGTATTTT
CDR3: CASSREWDTQYF

size: NA
J: TRBJ1-1
D: NA
V: TRBV9
DNA: TGTGCCAGCAGCCCGACTGGAGGGGAGGTCACTGAAGCTTTCTTT
CDR3: CASSPTGGEVTEAFF